The clone carrying this T cell receptor beta chain has a handful of counts. What it binds is unknown. These data belong to a study of CD8 T cells in ankylosing spondylitis. Study-wide findings and caveats: Disease-linked clones were CD8+ and relatively rare in peripheral blood. Reports say disease-linked clones showed up significantly more in matched ankylosing spondylitis synovial fluid. In ankylosing spondylitis blood, a motif of seven to nine highly homologous TCR beta variants appeared characteristic.

CDR3 size: 14 residues. Germline V lookup: CDR1 LGHDT, CDR2 YNNKEL (reference sequence). The V gene end was trimmed by 3 bases and the J gene end by 8 bases; junction bases not matched to a gene: 7. TCRdb recomputed calls from the 5' RACE reads with MiXCR, one row per CDR3 protein. Among about 540,000 distinct CDR3 sequences listed, roughly 12% were seen once. V usage is TRBV3-1 and J usage is TRBJ2-1, with 7 bases identical to TRBD2. The sequence derives from a male donor with ankylosing spondylitis. Specimen: blood, either unsorted or a sorted T cell fraction (not recorded which). DNA for the CDR3: TGTGCCAGCAGCCAGCTAGGGGAGGGCCATGAGCAGTTCTTC. Translated, it gives CASSQLGEGHEQFF.